This T cell receptor (beta chain) comes out of a study of CD8+CD57+ T cells in acquired aplastic anemia. Overall study context: Sorted CD4+ and CD8+ cells yielded about 3.1 ug of DNA on average.

A remark on this clonotype: No antigen is known for it.

TCR beta VDJ and CDR3 were profiled, and genomic DNA was the template. TCRdb passed the reads through MiXCR, listing each CDR3 protein once. The sample lists about 190,000 distinct CDR3 sequences; approximately 52% were seen once. Points from the study as a whole: A set of approximately 29 CD8+ CDR3 sequences was shared between patients and controls, and these sequences appeared highly expressed in patients.

The length of the CDR3 is 11 residues. Trimming removed 4 bases from V and 8 bases from J, with 8 bases in between. CDR1 and CDR2 from the germline V gene are ENHRY and SYGVKD. Sequencing used sorted CD4+, CD8+, or CD8+CD57+ T cells (not recorded which) from PBMCs. The V call is TRBV10-3, the J call TRBJ1-2; D is ambiguous. The source is a human donor in good health, serving as a control. CDR3 residues: CAISGSEGYTF. The CDR3 nucleotides read TGTGCCATCAGTGGGTCGGAAGGCTACACCTTC.